This T cell receptor (beta chain) was sequenced for a study of blood T cells in healthy people across ages. Study details: Every two T cells gave about one barcoded beta molecule via template switching.

A sample-barcoded 5' primer and a J-beta primer mix were used in a second PCR of roughly 7 to 12 cycles. MiXCR, applied by TCRdb to the 5' RACE reads, yields one record per CDR3 protein. The sample includes around 1.5 million distinct CDR3 sequences, 30% to 40% of them seen just once. The CDR3 contains 13 residues. V lost 3 bases and J 3 bases, leaving 9 bases between the germline ends. Germline V gives CDR1 LGHDT, CDR2 YNNKEL (reference sequence). Healthy Russian Caucasian donors spanned ages about 6 to 95 years. Each donor supplied around 9.9 milliliters of peripheral blood. The TCR was taken from a woman younger than 45 in good health. The chain is built from TRBV3-1 and TRBJ2-7; D remains unclear. Sequenced input: blood. CDR3: CASSQNRYYEQYF. CDR3 nucleotide sequence: TGTGCCAGCAGCCAGAACCGTTACTACGAGCAGTACTTC.